This passage covers 29 T cell receptor beta chains from one sample sequenced in a study of shared clonotypes between healthy human individuals. CD45RO-negative CD8 cells positively selected for CCR7 made up the naive population, which excluded terminally differentiated effector memory CD45RA+ cells. The method was immunoSEQ multiplex PCR; TCRdb's version includes in-frame clones alone and lacks a portion of them. In the table there are some 2.1 million clones, roughly 94% of which are singletons. Sequencing was carried out using naive CD8+ T cells sorted from blood. These receptor sequences come from a man younger than 35 in good health.

Comments on this clone: An end of the junction differs from the germline gene, which may be a read error. The genes are TRBV27 and TRBJ2-7; D could derive from TRBD1 or TRBD2 (5 bases each). This CDR3 contains 15 residues. The germline CDR1 and CDR2 sequences are MNHEY and SMNVEV (reference sequence). The DNA for the CDR3 is TGTGCCAGCAGTTTAGGGGGTGAGGCCCCTTACGAGCAGTGCTTC. It is translated as CASSLGGEAPYEQCF.

The chain recombines TRBV9 with TRBJ2-3; weak D call: TRBD1 (7 bases). V was cut by 3 bases and J by 6 bases, with 17 bases left in between. This CDR3 comprises 15 residues. Per germline, CDR1 SGDLS and CDR2 YYNGEE. CDR3 DNA sequence: TGTGCCAGCAGCGACCGACAGGGAGGTGGGGATACGCAGTATTTT. This encodes CASSDRQGGGDTQYF.

The CDR3 DNA reads as TGTGCCTGGGTAATAAAGTACACCGGGGAGCTGTTTTTT. This gives the protein CAWVIKYTGELFF. J is TRBJ2-2 and V is TRBV30; no firm D call. V gave up 5 bases and J gave up 3 bases, with 10 bases separating them. Per the germline V gene, CDR1 is GTSNPN and CDR2 is SVGIG (reference sequence). This CDR3 has 13 amino acids. Combining the CDR3 with reference TRBV30 and TRBJ2-2 gives the whole variable domain SQTIHQWPATLVQPVGSPLSLECTVEGTSNPNLYWYRQAAGRGLQLLFYSVGIGQISSEVPQNLSASRPQDRQFILSSKKLLLSDSGFYLCAWVIKYTGELFFGEGSRLTVL.

This chain links TRBV27 with TRBJ1-2; D gene unclear. CDR1 and CDR2 from the germline V gene are MNHEY and SMNVEV (reference sequence). V was pared by 2 bases and J by 8 bases, with 9 bases between. The CDR3 contains 12 residues. The CDR3 protein is CASSLIGGGYTF. CDR3 in DNA: TGTGCCAGCAGTTTAATTGGAGGGGGCTACACCTTC.

V usage is TRBV27 and J usage is TRBJ1-1; 9 nucleotides agree with TRBD1. CDR3 size: 14 residues. CDR1 is MNHEY and CDR2 is SMNVEV in the germline V gene (reference sequence). V lost 5 bases to trimming and J lost 5 bases; unmatched junction nucleotides: 6. CDR3 residues: CASSTGTGKTEAFF. The CDR3 nucleotides are TGTGCCAGCAGTACAGGGACAGGGAAGACTGAAGCTTTCTTT.

J is TRBJ2-7 and V is TRBV13; D call uncertain. Germline V lookup: CDR1 PRHDT, CDR2 FYEKMQ (reference sequence). This CDR3 comprises 15 residues. Trimming took 10 bases from V and 0 from J, leaving 19 bases between them. The CDR3 DNA is TGTGCCACAAAAATTCAAGGTTGGGACTCCTACGAGCAGTACTTC. This translates into CATKIQGWDSYEQYF.

In the case of this clone: Other DNA sequences in this specimen translate into the identical CDR3. The J gene is TRBJ1-2, the V gene TRBV20-1; unclear D gene. The V and J ends lost 2 bases and 6 bases respectively, with 7 bases between them. The CDR3 length is 11 residues. CDR1 is DFQATT and CDR2 is SNEGSKA in the germline V gene (reference sequence). This chain's CDR3 is CSARSVDGYTF. The CDR3 region has the DNA TGCAGTGCTAGATCCGTGGATGGCTACACCTTC.

The V gene is TRBV6-5, the J gene TRBJ1-1; D is ambiguous. V was clipped by 2 bases and J by 4 bases, with 11 bases between them. The germline V gene encodes CDR1 MNHEY and CDR2 SVGAGI. The CDR3 contains 14 residues. The CDR3, as DNA: TGTGCCAGCAGTTACGCGGGCGCGGGCACTGAAGCTTTCTTT. This codes for CASSYAGAGTEAFF.

Concerning this clone itself: Different DNA sequences within this sample yield the same CDR3. The chain has TRBV27 and TRBJ1-5; 7 nucleotides align to TRBD1. CDR3 length: 15 amino acids. CDR1 and CDR2 (germline): MNHEY, SMNVEV (reference sequence). After removal of 3 bases from V and 1 base from J, the junction contained 3 bases not matched to a gene. CDR3 in DNA: TGTGCCAGCAGTTTCTCCAGGGGGAGCAATCAGCCCCAGCATTTT. Translated: CASSFSRGSNQPQHF.

The J gene is TRBJ1-2, the V gene TRBV13; no clear D gene. Between the trimmed V and J ends, which lost 5 bases and 3 bases, there was a span of 19 bases. Germline loops: CDR1 PRHDT, CDR2 FYEKMQ (reference sequence). The CDR3 runs to 16 residues. CDR3 in DNA: TGTGCCAGCAGCCCCCCGGGAGGGTCACTTCACTATGGCTACACCTTC. Translated: CASSPPGGSLHYGYTF.

V usage is TRBV7-2 and J usage is TRBJ2-7; D is unresolved. The CDR3 has 16 amino acids. With 1 base removed from V and 0 bases from J, the gap between germline ends came to 13 bases. CDR1 is SGHTA and CDR2 is FQGNSA in the germline V gene. The CDR3 region has the DNA TGTGCCAGCAGCTTAGATCTCGAGAGGCCCTCCTACGAGCAGTACTTC. Its translation is CASSLDLERPSYEQYF.

The J gene is TRBJ2-1, the V gene TRBV25-1, with D perhaps matching TRBD1 (6 bases). This CDR3 is 13 amino acids long. Trimming removed 6 bases at V and 8 bases at J, with 14 bases between. Germline loops: CDR1 MGHDK, CDR2 SYGVNS. This chain's CDR3 is CASRIGTIDEQFF. As DNA, the CDR3 is TGTGCCAGCAGAATCGGGACAATCGATGAGCAGTTCTTC.

This clone was detected once. The chain links TRBV10-2 to TRBJ2-2; 12 bases are a match to TRBD2. J lost 5 bases, V lost 2 bases, and 9 bases had no gene match. Germline V gives CDR1 WSHSY, CDR2 SAAADI. The CDR3 sequence is 18 residues long. CDR3 DNA: TGCGCCAGCAGTGAGCCAGGCGTCGGGACTAGCGGGACCGGGGAGCTGTTTTTT. This translates into CASSEPGVGTSGTGELFF.

The count of this clone is one. This rearrangement joins TRBV2 to TRBJ2-1; 9 positions agree with TRBD2. Trimming took 5 bases from V and 0 from J; bases not matched to a gene: 5. The CDR3 consists of 16 residues. From germline, CDR1 is SNHLY and CDR2 FYNNEI. The CDR3 nucleotides are TGTGCCAGCAGTCCGCCGACTAGCGGCTCCTACAATGAGCAGTTCTTC. Amino acid sequence: CASSPPTSGSYNEQFF. Drawing the rest from reference TRBV2 and TRBJ2-1, the complete variable domain is EPEVTQTPSHQVTQMGQEVILRCVPISNHLYFYWYRQILGQKVEFLVSFYNNEISEKSEIFDDQFSVERPDGSNFTLKIRSTKLEDSAMYFCASSPPTSGSYNEQFFGPGTRLTVL.

The chain carries TRBV30 and TRBJ2-7, with TRBD2 as a possible D gene (6 bases). CDR1 is GTSNPN and CDR2 is SVGIG in the germline V gene (reference sequence). Deletions cut 4 bases from V and 2 bases from J, with 12 bases between. The CDR3 spans 13 residues. As DNA, the CDR3 is TGTGCCTGGAATGAGGGGAGGCCCTACGAGCAGTACTTC. Translating gives CAWNEGRPYEQYF. The full variable domain, completed using reference TRBV30 and TRBJ2-7, is SQTIHQWPATLVQPVGSPLSLECTVEGTSNPNLYWYRQAAGRGLQLLFYSVGIGQISSEVPQNLSASRPQDRQFILSSKKLLLSDSGFYLCAWNEGRPYEQYFGPGTRLTVT.

The chain joins TRBV7-3 to TRBJ2-3; no reliable D call. Germline CDR1 reads SGHTA; CDR2 reads FQGTGA. The CDR3 runs to 13 residues. V was cut by 5 bases and J by 4 bases, with 10 bases left in between. CDR3 sequence: CASSPTGPDTQYF. The CDR3 nucleotides read TGTGCCAGCAGCCCCACGGGTCCAGATACGCAGTATTTT.

The J gene is TRBJ2-1, the V gene TRBV4-3, with 8 bases matching TRBD2. After removal of 1 base from V and 10 bases from J, the junction contained 12 bases not matched to a gene. CDR1 and CDR2 (germline): LGHNA, YSLEER. The CDR3 extends over 16 amino acids. The CDR3 DNA is TGCGCCAGCAGCCAAGGGGATAGCGGGACGAAAAAGGAGCAGTTCTTC. Translation gives CASSQGDSGTKKEQFF.

The chain links TRBV30 to TRBJ1-2; 8 nucleotides line up with TRBD1. CDR3 length: 14 residues. Germline CDR1 and CDR2: GTSNPN and SVGIG (reference sequence). V shed 5 bases, J shed 10 bases, and the junction held 15 bases outside the gene matches. The CDR3: CAWLQARGTGVYTF. The CDR3 DNA reads as TGTGCCTGGCTCCAGGCCCGGGGGACAGGCGTCTACACCTTC. Combining the CDR3 with reference TRBV30 and TRBJ1-2 gives the whole variable domain SQTIHQWPATLVQPVGSPLSLECTVEGTSNPNLYWYRQAAGRGLQLLFYSVGIGQISSEVPQNLSASRPQDRQFILSSKKLLLSDSGFYLCAWLQARGTGVYTFGSGTRLTVV.

The V and J genes are TRBV5-1 and TRBJ2-1; 7 bases match TRBD1. CDR1 and CDR2 from the germline V gene are SGHRS and YFSETQ. This CDR3 spans 15 amino acids. J was trimmed by 8 bases and V by 7 bases; bases with no gene match: 15. The CDR3 nucleotides are TGCGCCAGCGGTGACAGGGCACTAATCTCCGATGAGCAGTTCTTC. Amino acid sequence: CASGDRALISDEQFF. Supplemented by reference TRBV5-1 and TRBJ2-1, the full variable domain reads KAGVTQTPRYLIKTRGQQVTLSCSPISGHRSVSWYQQTPGQGLQFLFEYFSETQRNKGNFPGRFSGRQFSNSRSEMNVSTLELGDSALYLCASGDRALISDEQFFGPGTRLTVL.

The chain employs TRBV7-2 and TRBJ2-1; D ambiguous. The CDR3 length is 16 residues. Trimming shortened V by 1 base and J by 0 bases, and 10 bases separated the two germline ends. Germline V gene data show CDR1 as SGHTA and CDR2 as FQGNSA. The CDR3: CASSLEEPSSYNEQFF. In nucleotides, the CDR3 is TGTGCCAGCAGCTTAGAAGAGCCTTCCTCCTACAATGAGCAGTTCTTC.

The chain links TRBV5-6 to TRBJ2-7, with D perhaps matching TRBD1 (5 bases). The ends were cut back, 2 bases at V and 2 bases at J, with 11 bases in the middle. Germline V gene data show CDR1 as SGHDT and CDR2 as YYEEEE. The CDR3 has 14 residues. CDR3 bases: TGTGCCAGCAGCTTTCAGGGTGGTCCCTACGAGCAGTACTTC. It translates to CASSFQGGPYEQYF.

V and J are TRBV4-1 and TRBJ2-6; unclear D gene. Germline V gene data show CDR1 as MGHRA and CDR2 as YSYEKL. The CDR3 has 17 amino acids. Trimming pared 0 bases from V and 0 bases from J, leaving 9 bases between. CDR3 in amino acids: CASSQDGPSSGANVLTF. For the CDR3, the DNA is TGCGCCAGCAGCCAAGATGGTCCAAGCTCTGGGGCCAACGTCCTGACTTTC.

The CDR3: CASSELVASTDTQYF. The CDR3 nucleotides are TGTGCCAGCAGTGAACTGGTAGCGAGCACAGATACGCAGTATTTT. The V call is TRBV6-1, the J call TRBJ2-3; D is possibly TRBD2 (5 bases). In germline, CDR1 is MNHNS, CDR2 SASEGT. Trimming took off 2 bases at V and 0 bases at J, with 9 bases between the two ends. CDR3 length: 15 residues.

CDR3 protein: CASSYDLDYGYTF. CDR3 coding DNA: TGCGCCAGCAGCTACGACCTGGACTATGGCTACACCTTC. The chain is built from TRBV5-1 and TRBJ1-2; D gene ambiguous. V shed 3 bases and J shed 3 bases, with 9 bases lying between them. Germline CDR1 SGHRS, CDR2 YFSETQ. CDR3 length equals 13 residues.

The chain recombines TRBV6-5 with TRBJ2-5; tentatively, D is TRBD2 (5 bases). The CDR3 spans 14 residues. The V and J ends lost 2 bases and 4 bases respectively, with 11 bases between them. Germline V gene data show CDR1 as MNHEY and CDR2 as SVGAGI. CDR3 protein: CASSYLFEGETQYF. In DNA, the CDR3 is TGTGCCAGCAGTTACCTTTTTGAGGGAGAGACCCAGTACTTC.

The chain uses TRBV9 and TRBJ1-4; 9 nucleotides line up with TRBD1. The germline CDR1 and CDR2 sequences are SGDLS and YYNGEE. Unmatched junction bases numbered 3, after V lost 3 bases and J lost 6 bases. This CDR3 is 14 amino acids long. CDR3 DNA: TGTGCCAGCAGCGCGACAGGGGGTGATGAAAAACTGTTTTTT. Amino acid sequence: CASSATGGDEKLFF.

This sequence joins TRBV27 and TRBJ1-2; 7 bases align to TRBD1. Trimming cost V 5 bases and J 5 bases; bases outside gene matches: 14. CDR1 is MNHEY and CDR2 is SMNVEV in the germline V gene (reference sequence). The CDR3 has 16 residues. The DNA of the CDR3 is TGTGCCAGCAGTCTCAACAGGGGACTAGGTGAATATGGCTACACCTTC. Its translation is CASSLNRGLGEYGYTF.

This clone was seen just once. This chain joins TRBV27 and TRBJ2-7; the D gene is possibly TRBD1 (6 bases). CDR1 MNHEY and CDR2 SMNVEV come from the germline V gene (reference sequence). This CDR3 has 16 amino acids. Trimming removed 5 bases from V and 3 bases from J, with 20 bases in between. CDR3: CASSLGTPPPLYEQYF. The CDR3 DNA reads as TGTGCCAGCAGTCTAGGGACACCTCCACCCCTCTACGAGCAGTACTTC.

V gene TRBV29-1 combines with J gene TRBJ1-2, with D possibly TRBD1 on 5 matching bases. V lost 7 bases to trimming and J lost 7 bases, with 16 bases between them. CDR1 SQVTM and CDR2 ANQGSEA come from the germline V gene. The CDR3 has 12 residues. The CDR3: CSAQAGDGGYTF. CDR3 coding DNA: TGCAGCGCACAAGCTGGGGACGGTGGCTACACCTTC.